This TCR beta chain was retrieved from a study of neoadjuvant anti-PD-1 for oral cavity cancer. With 5 bases clipped from V and 0 bases from J, the junction kept 5 bases outside the gene matches. The length of the CDR3 is 15 residues. CDR1 and CDR2 (germline): SGHVS, FNYEAQ. This clone was observed a handful of times. Blood libraries mostly used roughly 520 ng genomic DNA, six replicates each. The table came from immunoSEQ multiplex PCR; TCRdb's copy has only in-frame clones and leaves some out. The sample lists 33,000 or so clones; more than 65% were seen once. Time point noted: after neoadjuvant nivolumab, at surgical resection.

The sequence was obtained from a person aged 35-79 years with oral cavity squamous cell carcinoma. This sample comprised PBMCs, obtained after nivolumab (anti-PD-1) treatment. V and J are TRBV7-6 and TRBJ2-3; 7 positions match TRBD2. DNA for the CDR3: TGTGCCAGCAGCCCAAGCGGGGCTAGCACAGATACGCAGTATTTT. This encodes CASSPSGASTDTQYF.